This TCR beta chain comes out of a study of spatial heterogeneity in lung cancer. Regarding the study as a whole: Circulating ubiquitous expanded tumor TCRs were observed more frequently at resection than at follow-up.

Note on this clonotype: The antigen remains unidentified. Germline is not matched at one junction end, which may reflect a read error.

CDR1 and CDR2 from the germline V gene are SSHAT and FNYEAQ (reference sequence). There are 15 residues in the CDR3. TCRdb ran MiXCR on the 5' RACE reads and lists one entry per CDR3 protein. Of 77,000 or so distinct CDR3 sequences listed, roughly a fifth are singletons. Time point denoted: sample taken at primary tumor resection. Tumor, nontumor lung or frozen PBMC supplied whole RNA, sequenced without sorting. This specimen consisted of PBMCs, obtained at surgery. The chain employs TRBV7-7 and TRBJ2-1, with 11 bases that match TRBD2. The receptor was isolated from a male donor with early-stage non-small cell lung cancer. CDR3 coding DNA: TGTGCTAGCAGCGTAGGGGGACTAGCGGACAATGAGCAGTTCTTC. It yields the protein CASSVGGLADNEQFF.